The sequence of this T cell receptor (beta chain) was determined in a study of T cell responses to AZD1222 COVID-19 vaccine. The repertoire was sequenced with immunoSEQ multiplex PCR; TCRdb's copy has only in-frame clones and lacks some. Among around 160,000 clones listed, 90% to 95% were seen once. In the case of this clone: What it recognizes is unknown.

Findings of the study overall: Across spike, vaccine-associated CD4 TCRs were found, dominant at 160-218 and 743-854.

Germline lookup yields CDR1 MNHEY and CDR2 SMNVEV (reference sequence). This CDR3 has 14 residues. Trimming cost V 5 bases and J 0 bases, with 10 bases left between them. The sequence was collected from an adult who received the AZD1222 COVID-19 vaccine. Sequencing used peripheral blood, obtained 28 days after the second AZD1222 dose. This chain uses TRBV27 with TRBJ1-1; D is undetermined. CDR3 residues: CASSTPGLNTEAFF. CDR3 nucleotides: TGTGCCAGCAGTACCCCTGGGCTGAACACTGAAGCTTTCTTT.